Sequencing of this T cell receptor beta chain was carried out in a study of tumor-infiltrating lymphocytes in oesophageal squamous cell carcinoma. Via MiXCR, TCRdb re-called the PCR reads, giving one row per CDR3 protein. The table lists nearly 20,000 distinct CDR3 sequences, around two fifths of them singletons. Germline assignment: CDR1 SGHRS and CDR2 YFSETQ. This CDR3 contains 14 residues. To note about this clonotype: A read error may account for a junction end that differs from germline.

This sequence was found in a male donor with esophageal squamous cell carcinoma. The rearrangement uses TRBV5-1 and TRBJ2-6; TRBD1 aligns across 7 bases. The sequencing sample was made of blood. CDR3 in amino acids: CASSRGQDNSPLHF. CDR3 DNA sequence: TGCGCCAGCAGCCGAGGACAGGATAATTCACCCCTCCACTTC.